The 13 T cell receptor beta chains listed next were all sequenced from one sample in a study of T cells in Graves' hyperthyroidism and ophthalmopathy. The CDR3 regions of TCR beta were amplified from RNA transcripts. With the HTBI primer set, the TCR CDR3 went through a first round of RT-PCR. Each CDR3 protein is one row after TCRdb ran MiXCR on the multiplex PCR reads. The data show over 700,000 distinct CDR3 sequences, approximately 40% seen once. The sequencing input was blood. All receptors come from a man younger than 35 with Graves' hyperthyroidism.

This clonotype was detected ten times or more. The chain recombines TRBV19 with TRBJ1-1, with D possibly TRBD1 on 5 matching bases. Germline lookup yields CDR1 LNHDA and CDR2 SQIVND (reference sequence). This CDR3 region has 14 residues. Trimming shortened V by 5 bases and J by 3 bases, and 13 bases separated the two germline ends. This CDR3 is CASSLMGRDTEAFF. The CDR3 DNA is TGTGCCAGTAGTCTCATGGGACGAGACACTGAAGCTTTCTTT.

This sequence joins TRBV4-1 and TRBJ2-2; D uncertain. This CDR3 spans 14 amino acids. CDR1 is MGHRA, CDR2 YSYEKL, per germline. Trimming removed 3 bases from V and 5 bases from J, with 10 bases in between. CDR3 coding DNA: TGCGCCAGCAGCCACATACAACAGACCGGGGAGCTGTTTTTT. Its protein is CASSHIQQTGELFF.

This clonotype was recorded a few times. The rearrangement uses TRBV7-9 and TRBJ2-7; the D gene could be TRBD1 or TRBD2 (6 bases each). The V end lost 1 base, the J end lost 2 bases, and 15 bases lay between the germline ends. Germline assignment: CDR1 SEHNR and CDR2 FQNEAQ (reference sequence). This CDR3 comprises 16 residues. The CDR3: CASSLGGAHIPYEQYF. Written as DNA, the CDR3 is TGTGCCAGCAGCTTAGGGGGGGCGCATATCCCCTACGAGCAGTACTTC.

This clonotype was counted ten times or more. The chain recombines TRBV10-3 with TRBJ2-7, with 8 positions matching TRBD2. The CDR3 contains 14 residues. J lost 0 bases, V lost 11 bases, and 9 bases had no gene match. Germline V gene data show CDR1 as ENHRY and CDR2 as SYGVKD. CDR3 nucleotide sequence: TGTGCCGTTCTTAGCGGGGTGAGCTCCTACGAGCAGTACTTC. Its translation: CAVLSGVSSYEQYF.

This clonotype was seen repeatedly, ten times or more. V and J are TRBV7-9 and TRBJ2-2; 8 positions match TRBD2. Unmatched junction bases numbered 5, after V lost 0 bases and J lost 5 bases. Germline CDR1 and CDR2: SEHNR and FQNEAQ (reference sequence). The CDR3 length is 16 residues. CDR3 loop: CASSLAAAGVTGELFF. The CDR3 DNA follows: TGTGCCAGCAGCTTAGCGGCAGCGGGAGTAACCGGGGAGCTGTTTTTT.

A note on this clonotype: A read error may produce the germline difference seen at one junction end. The chain uses TRBV9 and TRBJ2-7; TRBD1 matches 8 bases. Germline values: CDR1 SGDLS, CDR2 YYNGEE. The CDR3 extends over 14 amino acids. The CDR3 DNA reads TGTGCCAGCAGGGCGGGACAGGTTCTCTACGGGCAGTACTTC. It specifies CASRAGQVLYGQYF.

The V gene is TRBV29-1, the J gene TRBJ1-1, with a weak D call TRBD1 (6 bases). The CDR3 is 14 amino acids. The germline CDR1 and CDR2 sequences are SQVTM and ANQGSEA. Trimming took off 3 bases at V and 5 bases at J, with 16 bases between the two ends. The CDR3 bases are TGCAGCGTTGATAAGGACAGCGGAGATACTGAAGCTTTCTTT. This gives the protein CSVDKDSGDTEAFF.

This clonotype has at least ten counts. This chain joins TRBV13 and TRBJ1-1, with unresolved D. CDR3 length equals 11 residues. Trimming removed 3 bases from V and 12 bases from J, with 11 bases in between. Germline CDR1 is PRHDT and CDR2 is FYEKMQ (reference sequence). The CDR3 reads CASSFTRLPFF. CDR3 coding DNA: TGTGCCAGCAGCTTTACCCGACTTCCTTTCTTT.

This sequence joins TRBV2 and TRBJ2-2, with D possibly being TRBD2 (5 bases). The CDR3 sequence is 14 residues long. Germline V gives CDR1 SNHLY, CDR2 FYNNEI. Trimming pared 7 bases from V and 4 bases from J, leaving 13 bases between. For the CDR3, the DNA is TGTGCCAGCATCTACCGGGATAGCACCGGGGAGCTGTTTTTT. It codes for CASIYRDSTGELFF.

This clonotype was recorded many times. The rearrangement links TRBV10-3 to TRBJ2-5; D is unresolved. The CDR3 is made up of 12 amino acids. CDR1 and CDR2 (germline): ENHRY, SYGVKD. Trimming shortened V by 0 bases and J by 5 bases, and 4 bases separated the two germline ends. CDR3: CAISESEETQYF. The CDR3 DNA reads as TGTGCCATCAGTGAGTCGGAGGAGACCCAGTACTTC.

This clonotype has a count of ten or more. This chain links TRBV20-1 with TRBJ1-1, with D uncertain. Trimming shortened V by 5 bases and J by 2 bases, and 9 bases separated the two germline ends. Germline V gene sequence: CDR1 DFQATT, CDR2 SNEGSKA (reference sequence). This CDR3 is built from 12 residues. The CDR3 DNA reads TGCAGTGCTGCGACAAGAAACACTGAAGCTTTCTTT. It encodes CSAATRNTEAFF.

The V call is TRBV4-2, the J call TRBJ2-5, with 7 bases aligning to TRBD2. Germline V lookup: CDR1 LGHNA, CDR2 YNFKEQ. Trimming at V came to 0 bases and at J to 5 bases, leaving 3 bases not matched to a gene. The CDR3 length is 14 residues. In DNA, the CDR3 is TGTGCCAGCAGCCAAGATCCCGGGGGGGAGACCCAGTACTTC. This codes for CASSQDPGGETQYF.

The chain joins TRBV9 to TRBJ1-3; D gene unclear. There are 14 residues in the CDR3. The V end lost 4 bases, the J end lost 0 bases, and 8 bases lay between the germline ends. Germline V CDR1 and CDR2: SGDLS, YYNGEE. In DNA, the CDR3 is TGTGCCAGCAGCCGCTTCGTCTCTGGAAACACCATATATTTT. Translation gives CASSRFVSGNTIYF.